This T cell receptor beta chain was profiled in a study of T cells in Graves' hyperthyroidism and ophthalmopathy. Overall study findings and caveats: Blood also showed most of the thyroid clonotypes that were expanded above 0.001.

Stable Graves' hyperthyroidism denoted no ophthalmopathy progression over 18 months. V was pared by 6 bases and J by 1 base, with 6 bases of the junction left unmatched. CDR1 and CDR2 (germline): MDHEN, SYDVKM. CDR3 length: 16 residues. What was amplified from RNA transcripts were TCR beta CDR3 regions. Primed by the HTBI set, a first-round RT-PCR was run on the TCR CDR3. TCRdb ran MiXCR on the multiplex PCR reads and lists one entry per CDR3 protein. Here the sample spans 300,000 to 450,000 distinct CDR3 sequences, under 15% being singletons. This clonotype was recorded many times. Antigen specificity is unknown.

This sequence was found in a woman in her thirties with Graves' hyperthyroidism. The genes are TRBV28 and TRBJ1-2; 12 bases map to TRBD1. Sequencing was performed on blood. The CDR3 coding sequence is TGTGCCAGCAGCTCCGGGACAGGGGGCATTAACTATGGCTACACCTTC. It is translated as CASSSGTGGINYGYTF.